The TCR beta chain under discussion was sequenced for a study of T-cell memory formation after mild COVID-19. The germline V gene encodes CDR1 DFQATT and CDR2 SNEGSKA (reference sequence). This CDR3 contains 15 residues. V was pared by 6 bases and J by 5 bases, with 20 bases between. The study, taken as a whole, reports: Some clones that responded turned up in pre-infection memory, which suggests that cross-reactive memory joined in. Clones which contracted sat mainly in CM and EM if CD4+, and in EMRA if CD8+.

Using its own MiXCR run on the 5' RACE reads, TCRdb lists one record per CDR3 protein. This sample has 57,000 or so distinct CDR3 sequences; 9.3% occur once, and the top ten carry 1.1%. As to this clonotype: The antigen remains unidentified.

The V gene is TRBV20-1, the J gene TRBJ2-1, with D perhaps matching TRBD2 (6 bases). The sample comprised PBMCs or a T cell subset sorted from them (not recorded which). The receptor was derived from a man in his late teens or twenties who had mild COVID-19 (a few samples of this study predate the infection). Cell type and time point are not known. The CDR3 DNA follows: TGCAGTGCCACCTTTTTCTCGGGACTTCACAATGAGCAGTTCTTC. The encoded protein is CSATFFSGLHNEQFF.